Listed below are T cell receptor beta chains from one sample, sequenced in a study of blood T cell repertoires in COVID-19. TCRdb's table, derived via immunoSEQ multiplex PCR, lists solely in-frame clones and lacks some. This sample has over 150,000 clones, with 75% to 90% found just once. The sample consisted of peripheral blood. Receptors were obtained from a woman aged 55-70 years with acute or convalescent COVID-19. Each CDR3 is given with its conserved first and last residue. D genes are given only for firm matches. The size entry is marked missing in some rows and otherwise reads once, few, many or a size class.

clone_size,d_call,j_call,v_call,cdr3_aa,cdr3_nt
.,TRBD2,TRBJ2-5,TRBV4-1,CASSQVPGLAETQETQYF,TGCGCCAGCAGCCAAGTTCCCGGACTAGCGGAGACCCAAGAGACCCAGTACTTC
.,.,TRBJ1-1,TRBV5-1,CASSTPGRPEAFF,TGCGCCAGCAGCACTCCGGGTCGCCCTGAAGCTTTCTTT
.,TRBD1,TRBJ1-1,TRBV3-1/TRBV3-2,CASSRTDRVNTEAFF,TGTGCCAGCAGCCGAACCGACAGGGTGAACACTGAAGCTTTCTTT
once,.,TRBJ2-5,TRBV29-1,CSVLQGYQETQYF,TGCAGCGTTCTTCAGGGGTACCAAGAGACCCAGTACTTC
.,.,TRBJ1-3,TRBV18,CASSPGGAFSGNTIYF,TGTGCCAGCTCACCAGGGGGGGCCTTCTCTGGAAACACCATATATTTT
.,TRBD1,TRBJ1-6,TRBV12-3/TRBV12-4,CASRQGVNSPLHF,TGTGCCAGCAGACAGGGGGTAAATTCACCCCTCCACTTT
.,.,TRBJ2-2,TRBV6-5,CASRRGNENTGELFF,TGTGCCAGCAGAAGGGGTAATGAGAACACCGGGGAGCTGTTTTTT
.,.,TRBJ1-6,TRBV6-1,CASSGRQSTNSYNSPLHF,TGTGCCAGCAGTGGCCGACAGTCGACCAATTCCTATAATTCACCCCTCCACTTT
.,.,TRBJ1-6,TRBV19,CASSGDTQRSYNSPLHF,TGTGCCAGTAGTGGCGACACCCAACGCTCCTATAATTCACCCCTCCACTTT
few,TRBD1,TRBJ1-6,TRBV5-1,CASSRQGMSYNSPLHF,TGCGCCAGCAGCCGACAGGGGATGTCCTATAATTCACCCCTCCACTTT
.,.,TRBJ1-1,TRBV7-6,CASSSLRNTEAFF,TGTGCCAGCAGCTCCCTCCGGAACACTGAAGCTTTCTTT
.,.,TRBJ2-1,TRBV5-1,CASSLGSEQFF,TGCGCCAGCAGCTTGGGTAGTGAGCAGTTCTTC
.,.,TRBJ1-2,TRBV5-1,CASSQGQGGNGYTF,TGCGCCAGCAGCCAGGGGCAGGGTGGAAATGGCTACACCTTC
.,.,TRBJ1-4,TRBV6-4,CASSDSQGRCEKLFF,TGTGCCAGCAGTGACTCGCAGGGTAGGTGTGAAAAACTGTTTTTT
once,TRBD1,TRBJ2-2,TRBV5-6,CASSPRDRGFSGELFF,TGTGCCAGCAGCCCCCGGGACAGGGGTTTTTCCGGGGAGCTGTTTTTT
few,.,TRBJ1-6,TRBV5-4,CASSRYVDSGYNSPLHF,TGTGCCAGCAGCCGCTATGTGGATAGCGGCTATAATTCACCCCTCCACTTT
.,TRBD1,TRBJ1-1,TRBV5-4,CASSFMDRQNTEAFF,TGTGCCAGCAGCTTTATGGACAGGCAAAACACTGAAGCTTTCTTT
.,TRBD1,TRBJ2-1,TRBV2,CASSGRTGNEQFF,TGTGCCAGCAGTGGGAGGACAGGGAATGAGCAGTTCTTC
few,.,TRBJ1-2,TRBV5-8,CASSLRTDYGYTF,TGTGCCAGCAGCTTACGGACAGACTATGGCTACACCTTC
.,TRBD2,TRBJ2-3,TRBV4-3,CASSLRTSGGRRDTQYF,TGCGCCAGCAGCCTGAGGACTAGCGGGGGGCGGAGAGATACGCAGTATTTT
.,.,TRBJ1-3,TRBV3-1/TRBV3-2,CASSPLARGTIYF,TGTGCCAGCAGCCCCCTGGCCCGGGGGACCATATATTTT
once,.,TRBJ1-1,TRBV4-3,CASSPLTENTEAFF,TGCGCCAGCAGCCCCTTAACAGAGAACACTGAAGCTTTCTTT
.,.,TRBJ2-7,TRBV9,CASSPRGGLDYEQYF,TGTGCCAGCAGCCCAAGAGGAGGGTTGGACTACGAGCAGTACTTC
.,.,TRBJ2-3,TRBV10-3,CATKTSTDTQYF,TGTGCCACCAAAACTAGCACAGATACGCAGTATTTT
.,.,TRBJ1-3,TRBV18,CASSTTSPASGNTIYF,TGTGCCAGCTCGACAACTTCTCCAGCCTCTGGAAACACCATATATTTT
.,TRBD2,TRBJ2-5,TRBV3-1/TRBV3-2,CASSQPASGRETQYF,TGTGCCAGCAGCCAACCCGCTAGCGGGAGGGAGACCCAGTACTTC
.,.,TRBJ1-1,TRBV12-3/TRBV12-4,CASRPSGTMEAFF,TGTGCCAGCAGGCCCTCCGGGACAATGGAAGCTTTCTTT
.,TRBD1,TRBJ2-5,TRBV3-1/TRBV3-2,CASSHRQGQTQYF,TGTGCCAGCAGCCATAGACAGGGGCAGACCCAGTACTTC
.,TRBD1,TRBJ1-1,TRBV6-5,CASSYDRGNTEAFF,TGTGCCAGCAGTTACGACAGGGGAAACACTGAAGCTTTCTTT
.,.,TRBJ1-4,TRBV6-2/TRBV6-3,CASSYSKASANPFF,TGTGCCAGCAGTTACTCGAAGGCAAGCGCAAATCCGTTTTTT
once,.,TRBJ2-2,TRBV6-2/TRBV6-3,CASSYLGASNTGELFF,TGTGCCAGCAGTTACTTGGGGGCGAGCAACACCGGGGAGCTGTTTTTT
.,.,TRBJ2-7,TRBV7-2,CASSLYRAGAYEQYF,TGTGCCAGCAGCTTGTACAGGGCAGGGGCCTACGAGCAGTACTTC
.,TRBD1,TRBJ2-7,TRBV7-2,CASSLARQGHLYEQYF,TGTGCCAGCAGCTTAGCTCGACAGGGCCATCTCTACGAGCAGTACTTC
few,.,TRBJ1-5,TRBV19,CASRMTGGNQPQHF,TGTGCCAGTAGAATGACAGGAGGCAATCAGCCCCAGCATTTT
.,.,TRBJ1-2,TRBV9,CASSVVGQSYGYTF,TGTGCCAGCAGCGTAGTTGGACAGAGTTATGGCTACACCTTC
.,TRBD1,TRBJ1-2,TRBV11-2,CASSLEGTGFYGYTF,TGTGCCAGCAGCTTAGAAGGGACAGGGTTCTATGGCTACACCTTC
.,.,TRBJ2-6,TRBV10-3,CAISESGGVYLRGANVLTF,TGTGCCATCAGTGAGTCTGGAGGGGTATATCTTAGAGGGGCCAACGTCCTGACTTTC
.,TRBD2,TRBJ2-3,TRBV28,CASSLTGGNTDTQYF,TGTGCCAGCAGTTTAACGGGGGGAAACACAGATACGCAGTATTTT
.,TRBD1,TRBJ1-4,TRBV18,CASSMDRIGEKLFF,TGTGCCAGCTCAATGGACAGGATAGGAGAAAAACTGTTTTTT
.,TRBD1,TRBJ2-3,TRBV7-2,CASSLVTGVADTQYF,TGTGCCAGCAGCTTAGTTACAGGGGTGGCAGATACGCAGTATTTT
once,.,TRBJ1-5,TRBV14,CASSQGGLINQPQHF,TGTGCCAGCAGCCAAGGGGGACTCATCAATCAGCCCCAGCATTTT
.,.,TRBJ1-5,TRBV4-1,CASSRRNDGNQPQHF,TGCGCCAGCAGCCGGAGAAATGATGGCAATCAGCCCCAGCATTTT
.,.,TRBJ1-5,TRBV27,CASSMNRDSNQPQHF,TGTGCCAGCAGTATGAACAGAGATAGCAATCAGCCCCAGCATTTT
.,TRBD1,TRBJ2-5,TRBV19,CATGEGRGKQETQYF,TGTGCCACCGGAGAGGGCAGGGGGAAACAAGAGACCCAGTACTTC
.,TRBD2,TRBJ2-3,TRBV7-2,CASSSQRGGRVLTDTQYF,TGTGCCAGCAGTTCACAGCGGGGGGGCCGGGTCTTAACAGATACGCAGTATTTT
.,.,TRBJ2-3,TRBV9,CASRELPLTDTQYF,TGTGCCAGCAGGGAACTACCTCTCACAGATACGCAGTATTTT
.,.,TRBJ2-3,TRBV19,CASSEAPSTDTQYF,TGTGCCAGTAGTGAGGCACCGAGCACAGATACGCAGTATTTT
.,TRBD1,TRBJ1-4,TRBV19,CASRQGKGRKLFF,TGTGCCAGTAGACAGGGGAAGGGTCGAAAACTGTTTTTT
.,TRBD1,TRBJ1-1,TRBV5-6,CASSLVGTDTEAFF,TGTGCCAGCAGCTTGGTTGGGACAGACACTGAAGCTTTCTTT